This entry lists 3 T cell receptor beta chains sequenced from one sample in a study of shared clonotypes between healthy human individuals. Sequencing used immunoSEQ multiplex PCR; TCRdb keeps in-frame clones, though not all of them. The data show under 600,000 clones, 90% to 96% seen once. Source material: naive CD4+ T cells sorted from blood. The subset was: CD45RA+ positively selected. The receptors come from a woman in her 30s in good health.

This clone was detected only once. For the CDR3, the DNA is TGTGCCACCAGCAGACGTCCGGGACTCCGCCCGGGACTCGACTACGAGCAGTACTTC. It encodes CATSRRPGLRPGLDYEQYF. The chain carries TRBV15 and TRBJ2-7; perhaps TRBD2 as D (6 bases). The CDR3 sequence is 19 residues long. Germline CDR1 is LNHNV and CDR2 is YYDKDF (reference sequence). V was clipped by 2 bases and J by 3 bases, with 26 bases between them.

The chain carries TRBV29-1 and TRBJ2-3, with 10 positions matching TRBD1. This CDR3 has 14 residues. Germline assignment: CDR1 SQVTM and CDR2 ANQGSEA. Unmatched junction bases numbered 5, after V lost 4 bases and J lost 4 bases. The CDR3 here is CSVGQGAFSDTQYF. The CDR3 region has the DNA TGCAGCGTTGGACAGGGGGCGTTCTCAGATACGCAGTATTTT.

The gene calls are TRBV4-2 and TRBJ2-5, with D possibly being TRBD1 or TRBD2 (5 bases each). V was cut by 0 bases and J by 5 bases, with 19 bases left in between. CDR1 and CDR2 (germline): LGHNA, YNFKEQ. The CDR3 length is 17 residues. CDR3 protein: CASSQEGSGAPGETQYF. The DNA for the CDR3 is TGTGCCAGCAGCCAAGAGGGGTCCGGGGCCCCTGGGGAGACCCAGTACTTC.